Here is one TCR beta chain with its context. What it recognizes is unknown. This entry is derived from a study of cytomegalovirus exposure and HLA in healthy donors. The study, taken as a whole, reports: About 150 TCR beta chains were listed as cytomegalovirus-associated. In vitro data verified a few CMV-associated chains as specific for CMV antigens.

Clones were sequenced by immunoSEQ multiplex PCR, and TCRdb holds only the in-frame ones, with some missing. The table records tens of thousands of clones, approximately 89% of them present only once. The germline V gene has CDR1 MGHDK and CDR2 SYGVNS. CDR3 size: 14 residues. V lost 1 base, J lost 7 bases, and 13 bases lay in between. Sequencing was done on a sample of PBMCs. The receptor comes from a woman under 30 in good health and CMV-seropositive. The V gene is TRBV25-1, the J gene TRBJ2-5, with D possibly matching TRBD2 (5 bases). The CDR3 reads CASSEFFLGGTQYF. The CDR3 DNA reads TGTGCCAGCAGTGAATTTTTTTTAGGAGGGACCCAGTACTTC.